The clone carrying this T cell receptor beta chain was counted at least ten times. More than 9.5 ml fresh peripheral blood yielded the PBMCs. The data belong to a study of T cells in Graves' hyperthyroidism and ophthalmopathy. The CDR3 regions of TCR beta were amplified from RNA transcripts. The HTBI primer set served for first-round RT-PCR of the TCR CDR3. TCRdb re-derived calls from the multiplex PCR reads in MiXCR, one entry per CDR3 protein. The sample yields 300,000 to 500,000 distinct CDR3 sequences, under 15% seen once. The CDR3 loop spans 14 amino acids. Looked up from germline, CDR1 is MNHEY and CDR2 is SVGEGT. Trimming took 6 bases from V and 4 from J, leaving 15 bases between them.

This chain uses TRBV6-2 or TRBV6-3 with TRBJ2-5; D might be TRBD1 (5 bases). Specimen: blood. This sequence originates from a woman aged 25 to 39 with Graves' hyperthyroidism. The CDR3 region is CASSRTHRGETQYF. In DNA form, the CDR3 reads TGTGCCAGCAGCCGGACACATAGGGGAGAGACCCAGTACTTC.